The 27 T cell receptor beta chains listed next were all sequenced from one sample in a study of primary melanoma T cells and metastatic recurrence. The table came from immunoSEQ multiplex PCR; TCRdb's copy has only in-frame clones and leaves some out. The table has some 200 clones, roughly 90% seen once. Sequenced material: melanoma tumor tissue. These TCRs come from a human donor with melanoma.

A remark on this clone: The junction differs from germline at one of its ends, possibly a read error. This chain links TRBV11-3 with TRBJ1-1; D may be TRBD1 (6 bases). Germline loops: CDR1 SGHNT, CDR2 YENEEA. The CDR3 has 15 amino acids. The CDR3 is CASSPPSQGYTEAFF. The CDR3 DNA reads TGTGCYAGCAGCCCCCCCTCACAGGGATACACTGAAGCTTTCTTT.

The chain is built from TRBV6-4 and TRBJ2-7; 8 nucleotides match TRBD2. The germline V gene encodes CDR1 MRHNA and CDR2 SNTAGT. The J segment lost 3 bases and the V segment lost 3 bases, leaving 7 bases of the junction unmatched. There are 15 residues in the CDR3. This CDR3 is CASSEAVAGGYEQYF. The CDR3 nucleotides read TGTGCCAGCAGTGAAGCCGTCGCGGGAGGCTACGAGCAGTACTTC.

The chain is built from TRBV30 and TRBJ1-2, with 10 bases aligning to TRBD1. This CDR3 is built from 14 residues. V was pared by 5 bases and J by 7 bases, with 10 bases of the junction left unmatched. Germline V CDR1 and CDR2: GTSNPN, SVGIG (reference sequence). In DNA form, the CDR3 reads TGTGCCTGGTCATCCGGGACAGGGGTGGGTGGCTACACCTTC. Amino acid sequence: CAWSSGTGVGGYTF.

This clone was seen a single time. J is TRBJ1-1 and V is TRBV28; D remains unclear. The V end was cut by 6 bases, the J end by 2 bases, with 7 bases between. The CDR3 consists of 12 residues. Germline assignment: CDR1 MDHEN and CDR2 SYDVKM. The CDR3 loop is CASRTANTEAFF. The CDR3 bases are TGTGCCAGCAGAACAGCCAACACTGAAGCTTTCTTT.

J is TRBJ2-3 and V is TRBV6-8; the D gene is possibly TRBD1 (8 bases). Germline assignment: CDR1 MNHGY and CDR2 SAAAGT. This CDR3 has 14 residues. V was clipped by 7 bases and J by 1 base, with 12 bases between them. CDR3 sequence: CASTTGGGTDTQYF. In DNA, the CDR3 is TGTGCCAGCACCACAGGGGGGGGCACAGATACGCAGTATTTT.

The genes are TRBV11-3 and TRBJ2-7; D is undetermined. Trimming shortened V by 2 bases and J by 4 bases, and 12 bases separated the two germline ends. Germline V CDR1 and CDR2: SGHNT, YENEEA. The CDR3 extends over 14 amino acids. The CDR3 nucleotides read TGTGCCAGCAGCTTATGGTTTTCGGTGTACGAGCAGTACTTC. It is translated as CASSLWFSVYEQYF.

Concerning this clone itself: One or more nucleotides could not be called with certainty, so the encoded amino acid is given as X. The J gene is TRBJ2-7, the V gene TRBV7-2; D may be TRBD1 (6 bases). The CDR3 consists of 17 residues. CDR1 and CDR2 from the germline V gene are SGHTA and FQGNSA. Trimming took off 5 bases at V and 3 bases at J, with 23 bases between the two ends. DNA of the CDR3: TGTGCCAGCAGCCGGCTCCCACCYGGGACAAGTGTCTACGAGCAGTACTTC. Protein sequence: CASSRLPXGTSVYEQYF. The whole CDR3 protein reads CASSRLPPGTSVYEQYF. Full variable domain (outside the CDR3, taken from reference TRBV7-2 and TRBJ2-7): GAGVSQSPSNKVTEKGKDVELRCDPISGHTALYWYRQSLGQGLEFLIYFQGNSAPDKSGLPSDRFSAERTGGSVSTLTIQRTQQEDSAVYLCASSRLPPGTSVYEQYFGPGTRLTVT.

In the case of this clone: A junction boundary mismatches the germline segment, possibly from a read error. J is TRBJ1-1 and V is TRBV11-3, with D tentatively TRBD1 (5 bases). CDR3 size: 14 residues. Per germline, CDR1 SGHNT and CDR2 YENEEA. In DNA form, the CDR3 reads TGTGCCAGCAGCTTACGGACAATCCTTACTGGAGCTTTCTTT. Encoded protein: CASSLRTILTGAFF.

V gene TRBV9 combines with J gene TRBJ1-5; D perhaps matches TRBD1 (6 bases). The CDR3 sequence is 15 residues long. V was trimmed by 5 bases and J by 3 bases, leaving 15 bases between them. In germline, CDR1 is SGDLS, CDR2 YYNGEE. CDR3 DNA sequence: TGTGCCAGCAGTGATTTCGGGGGCCCCAATCAGCCCCAGCATTTT. Residues: CASSDFGGPNQPQHF.

The chain couples TRBV11-3 to TRBJ1-2, with TRBD1 matching 7 bases. The CDR3 consists of 14 residues. V was clipped by 5 bases and J by 6 bases; unmatched bases: 9. Germline V gene sequence: CDR1 SGHNT, CDR2 YENEEA. CDR3 coding DNA: TGTGCCAGCAGCCCCACCGACAGGGCGGATGGCTACACCTTC. Amino acids: CASSPTDRADGYTF.

This chain links TRBV7-7 with TRBJ1-6; D is perhaps TRBD1 (5 bases). V shed 3 bases and J shed 1 base, with 10 bases lying between them. Germline V gene data show CDR1 as SSHAT and CDR2 as FNYEAQ (reference sequence). CDR3 length equals 16 residues. CDR3 in DNA: TGTGCCAGCAGCTTGTCGAGGGGATCCTATAATTCACCCCTCCACTTT. Residues: CASSLSRGSYNSPLHF.

This chain connects TRBV19 to TRBJ1-2; D unresolved. This CDR3 is 13 amino acids long. With 3 bases removed from V and 0 bases from J, the gap between germline ends came to 5 bases. Germline assignment: CDR1 LNHDA and CDR2 SQIVND (reference sequence). CDR3 sequence (DNA): TGTGCCAGTAGTATTGGAGCTAACTATGGCTACACCTTC. This codes for CASSIGANYGYTF.

This clone occurred once. At one end the junction does not follow the germline gene, possibly because of a read error. V and J are TRBV28 and TRBJ1-1, with 7 bases fitting TRBD1. The CDR3 length is 14 residues. Germline lookup yields CDR1 MDHEN and CDR2 SYDVKM. CDR3 sequence reads: CVSSLQGMDTEAFF. CDR3 sequence (DNA): TGTGTCAGCAGCTTACAGGGGATGGACACTGAAGCTTTCTTT.

The chain couples TRBV5-1 to TRBJ1-2, with a weak D call TRBD1 (6 bases). Germline CDR1 is SGHRS and CDR2 is YFSETQ. V dropped 0 bases and J dropped 8 bases, with 14 bases sitting between them. The length of the CDR3 is 14 residues. CDR3 in amino acids: CASSLGQATEGYTF. CDR3 sequence (DNA): TGCGCCAGCAGCTTGGGACAGGCAACTGAGGGCTACACCTTC.

The chain recombines TRBV7-1 with TRBJ1-4; 11 nucleotides line up with TRBD1. TRBV7-1 is reported as an ORF; its role is uncertain. The CDR3 runs to 16 residues. The V and J ends lost 7 bases and 11 bases, in that order; junction bases with no gene match: 15. The CDR3 loop reads CASTGQGDLPSRKLFF. The CDR3 nucleotides read TGTGCCAGCACGGGACAGGGGGACCTCCCTAGTAGGAAACTGTTTTTT.

J is TRBJ1-1 and V is TRBV11-3; 10 bases are shared with TRBD1. Per germline, CDR1 SGHNT and CDR2 YENEEA. V shed 4 bases, J shed 4 bases, and the junction held 6 bases outside the gene matches. CDR3 length equals 15 residues. The CDR3 nucleotides read TGTGCCAGCAGCTCCTGGACAGGGGGAGGCACTGAAGCTTTCTTT. Translated: CASSSWTGGGTEAFF.

V and J are TRBV10-2 and TRBJ2-7, with 7 bases aligning to TRBD1. Germline assignment: CDR1 WSHSY and CDR2 SAAADI. Trimming took 6 bases from V and 3 from J; bases not matched to a gene: 11. This CDR3 is built from 15 residues. The CDR3, as DNA: TGCGCCAGCAGCCCCGTGGGACAGCAGAGCTACGAGCAGTACTTC. It specifies CASSPVGQQSYEQYF.

The chain recombines TRBV11-3 with TRBJ2-7; D unclear. This CDR3 is built from 14 residues. V was clipped by 3 bases and J by 1 base, with 10 bases between them. Germline CDR1 is SGHNT and CDR2 is YENEEA. CDR3 nucleotides: TGTGCCAGCAGCTTGGTTGAGACATCCTACGAGCAGTACTTC. This codes for CASSLVETSYEQYF.

Written as DNA, the CDR3 is TGTGCCAGCAGTGGGGGTTGGCCGACGTCTGACACTGAAGCTTTCTTT. It yields the protein CASSGGWPTSDTEAFF. The rearrangement joins TRBV11-3 to TRBJ1-1; tentative D call: TRBD1 (5 bases). Germline CDR1 reads SGHNT; CDR2 reads YENEEA. Between the trimmed V and J ends, which lost 6 bases and 3 bases, there was a span of 20 bases. The CDR3 extends over 16 amino acids. Full variable domain (outside the CDR3, taken from reference TRBV11-3 and TRBJ1-1): EAGVVQSPRYKIIEKKQPVAFWCNPISGHNTLYWYLQNLGQGPELLIRYENEEAVDDSQLPKDRFSAERLKGVDSTLKIQPAELGDSAVYLCASSGGWPTSDTEAFFGQGTRLTVV.

The chain couples TRBV19 to TRBJ2-1; tentatively, D is TRBD1 (6 bases). V shed 1 base and J shed 7 bases, with 11 bases lying between them. Germline V gene sequence: CDR1 LNHDA, CDR2 SQIVND (reference sequence). CDR3 length: 14 residues. This CDR3 reads CASSIGAGANEQFF. Here the CDR3 DNA reads TGTGCCAGTAGTATAGGGGCAGGGGCAAATGAGCAGTTCTTC.

This rearrangement joins TRBV11-3 to TRBJ2-6; D remains unclear. CDR3 length equals 15 residues. The germline gives CDR1 SGHNT, CDR2 YENEEA. V lost 5 bases and J 2 bases, leaving 10 bases between the germline ends. CDR3 sequence (DNA): TGTGCCAGCAGCCCTGATGAAACTGGGGCCAACGTCCTGACTTTC. It yields the protein CASSPDETGANVLTF.

The chain joins TRBV19 to TRBJ2-5, with TRBD2 matching over 8 bases. This CDR3 is 13 amino acids long. J was trimmed by 5 bases and V by 8 bases; bases with no gene match: 7. Germline values: CDR1 LNHDA, CDR2 SQIVND (reference sequence). The CDR3 loop reads CASSGTRGETQYF. In DNA form, the CDR3 reads TGTGCCAGTTCTGGGACTAGAGGGGAGACCCAGTACTTC.

CDR3 DNA: TGTGCCAGCAGCTTAATCCAGGGGCCTTCCTATGGCTACACCTTC. This gives the protein CASSLIQGPSYGYTF. The V call is TRBV11-3, the J call TRBJ1-2, with a tentative D call TRBD1 (6 bases). The CDR3 consists of 15 residues. The ends were cut back, 2 bases at V and 4 bases at J, with 14 bases in the middle. Germline loops: CDR1 SGHNT, CDR2 YENEEA.

The V and J genes are TRBV19 and TRBJ1-1, with 12 bases fitting TRBD1. CDR3 size: 16 residues. Germline V lookup: CDR1 LNHDA, CDR2 SQIVND (reference sequence). Trimming took 4 bases from V and 1 from J; bases not matched to a gene: 4. The CDR3, as DNA: TGTGCCAGTAGTAAGGGACAGGGGGCGTGGAACACTGAAGCTTTCTTT. Its protein is CASSKGQGAWNTEAFF.

This chain uses TRBV10-2 with TRBJ2-5, with 11 positions matching TRBD2. V was clipped by 6 bases and J by 7 bases; unmatched bases: 4. CDR3 length: 13 residues. Germline values: CDR1 WSHSY, CDR2 SAAADI. The CDR3 region is CASSGLAGGTQYF. The CDR3, as DNA: TGCGCCAGCAGCGGACTAGCGGGCGGGACCCAGTACTTC.

The J gene is TRBJ1-3, the V gene TRBV11-3, with D perhaps TRBD1 (6 bases). Germline V gene data show CDR1 as SGHNT and CDR2 as YENEEA. The CDR3 has 16 residues. V lost 4 bases, J lost 2 bases, and 15 bases lay in between. CDR3 coding DNA: TGTGCCAGCAGCTCGACTTCAGGGGCTACTGGAAACACCATATATTTT. It codes for CASSSTSGATGNTIYF.

J is TRBJ2-7 and V is TRBV11-3, with D tentatively TRBD2 (5 bases). This CDR3 region has 14 residues. Germline V gene data show CDR1 as SGHNT and CDR2 as YENEEA. Trimming removed 6 bases from V and 3 bases from J, with 15 bases in between. The CDR3 here is CASSFSIANYEQYF. The CDR3 region has the DNA TGTGCCAGCAGTTTCAGCATAGCGAACTACGAGCAGTACTTC.